These T cell receptor beta chains were read from a single sample in a study of glioma-infiltrating T cells after dendritic cell vaccination. Produced via immunoSEQ multiplex PCR; TCRdb's table is partial and in-frame only. The sample holds some 78,000 clones; 85% are singletons and the top ten take under 8.5%. Here the sequenced sample was blood, taken after dendritic cell vaccination. All receptors derive from a human donor with glioblastoma. The CDR3 runs from the conserved cysteine through the conserved F or W. Fields, in order: clone size, V gene, J gene, D gene, CDR3 protein, CDR3 DNA. D genes are given only for firm matches. Only some rows state a clone size, as once, few, many or a class for expanded clones.

few	TRBV29-1	TRBJ1-3	.	CSADSHSGNTIYF	TGCAGCGCAGACAGCCACTCTGGAAACACCATATATTTT
.	TRBV5-1	TRBJ2-1	TRBD2	CASSLGPSGKNEQFF	TGCGCCAGCAGCTTGGGACCTAGCGGAAAAAATGAGCAGTTCTTC
.	TRBV18	TRBJ2-2	.	CATERGNAGELFF	TGTGCCACTGAGAGAGGGAACGCCGGGGAGCTGTTTTTT
.	TRBV9	TRBJ2-1	.	CASSPRGGGEQFF	TGTGCCAGCAGCCCTCGAGGGGGAGGGGAGCAGTTCTTC
.	TRBV29-1	TRBJ1-3	.	CSVEQGAGNTIYF	TGCAGCGTTGAACAGGGCGCGGGAAACACCATATATTTT
.	TRBV7-2	TRBJ2-7	TRBD1	CASSQDRVSYEQYF	TGTGCCAGCAGCCAAGACAGGGTCTCCTACGAGCAGTACTTC
.	TRBV27	TRBJ2-7	.	CASSLTGSYEQYF	TGTGCCAGCAGTTTAACAGGCTCCTACGAGCAGTACTTC
.	TRBV29-1	TRBJ2-1	TRBD1	CSVQDRFYNEQFF	TGCAGCGTACAGGACAGGTTCTACAATGAGCAGTTCTTC
.	TRBV7-9	TRBJ2-7	.	CASSLQGTSYEQYF	TGTGCCAGCAGCTTGCAGGGAACGTCCTACGAGCAGTACTTC
few	TRBV9	TRBJ1-2	.	CASSVDGYGYTF	TGTGCCAGCAGCGTAGACGGCTATGGCTACACCTTC
.	TRBV6-1	TRBJ2-1	TRBD2	CASRLAGGGNEQFF	TGTGCCAGCAGATTAGCGGGAGGGGGGAATGAGCAGTTCTTC
.	TRBV7-8	TRBJ1-5	.	CASSKGNRDRVWQPQHF	TGTGCCAGCAGCAAGGGGAACAGGGATCGTGTGTGGCAGCCCCAGCATTTT
once	TRBV28	TRBJ2-7	TRBD2	CASRREAGVIYEQYF	TGTGCCAGCAGAAGAGAAGCGGGAGTAATTTACGAGCAGTACTTC
.	TRBV11-3	TRBJ2-1	TRBD1	CASSLDQGKGALNEQFF	TGTGCCAGCAGCTTAGATCAGGGAAAGGGGGCGCTTAATGAGCAGTTCTTC
.	TRBV5-6	TRBJ2-5	TRBD2	CASSHKLAGGYQETQYF	TGTGCCAGCAGCCATAAACTAGCGGGGGGGTACCAAGAGACCCAGTACTTC
.	TRBV25-1	TRBJ2-1	TRBD1	CASSVRTGGSDEQFF	TGTGCCAGCAGTGTTCGGACAGGGGGCAGCGATGAGCAGTTCTTC
.	TRBV5-6	TRBJ1-2	.	CASSLGQSNYGYTF	TGTGCCAGCAGCTTGGGACAGTCTAACTATGGCTACACCTTC
.	TRBV19	TRBJ2-5	.	CASSKSDQETQYF	TGTGCCAGTAGTAAATCGGACCAAGAGACCCAGTACTTC
once	TRBV5-6	TRBJ1-2	TRBD1	CASSQGTGANFYGYTF	TGTGCCAGCAGCCAGGGGACAGGGGCTAATTTTTATGGCTACACCTTC
.	TRBV19	TRBJ2-7	TRBD1	CASNTPGQGYEQYF	TGTGCCAGTAACACACCCGGACAGGGATACGAGCAGTACTTC
.	TRBV11-2	TRBJ2-1	TRBD2	CASSLVLGRGGYSGNEQFF	TGTGCCAGCAGCTTAGTTTTGGGGCGGGGGGGGTACTCGGGGAATGAGCAGTTCTTC
.	TRBV7-9	TRBJ1-2	TRBD1	CASSRTGTGAGYTF	TGTGCCAGCAGCAGGACCGGGACAGGGGCTGGCTACACCTTC
.	TRBV5-6	TRBJ1-4	.	CASSLEGAGVEKLFF	TGTGCCAGCAGCTTGGAAGGCGCAGGGGTTGAAAAACTGTTTTTT